These 7 T cell receptor beta chains share one sample of origin, sequenced in a study. TCRdb passed the RT-PCR reads through MiXCR, listing each CDR3 protein once. The data hold about 680,000 distinct CDR3 sequences, with approximately 14% observed a single time. The sequencing sample was made of memory CD4+ T cells from blood. These receptors all come from a female donor in good health, serving as a healthy control.

V usage is TRBV20-1 and J usage is TRBJ2-3; D gene ambiguous. V lost 5 bases and J 6 bases, leaving 18 bases between the germline ends. The CDR3 extends over 14 amino acids. Germline assignment: CDR1 DFQATT and CDR2 SNEGSKA (reference sequence). This CDR3 reads CSAPGPPTEDTQYF. DNA for the CDR3: TGCAGTGCTCCCGGGCCACCAACGGAGGATACGCAGTATTTT.

This clonotype was counted between two and nine times. This chain uses TRBV5-1 with TRBJ2-3, with D tentatively TRBD1 (6 bases). Trimming took 2 bases from V and 6 from J, leaving 16 bases between them. Germline-derived CDR1 and CDR2 are SGHRS and YFSETQ. The CDR3 contains 15 residues. The CDR3 nucleotides are TGCGCCAGCAGCTTCTACGACAGGCCGGTGGATACGCAGTATTTT. This codes for CASSFYDRPVDTQYF.

In this sample, this clonotype turned up a few times. This chain uses TRBV6-1 with TRBJ2-4, with D maybe TRBD1 (5 bases). V was cut by 1 base and J by 8 bases, with 21 bases left in between. CDR1 is MNHNS, CDR2 SASEGT, per germline. The CDR3 length is 17 residues. CDR3 bases: TGTGCCAGCAGTGAAGGAGACGGCCAGGGAAGGTCAGACATTCAGTACTTC. This sequence encodes CASSEGDGQGRSDIQYF.

This clonotype was counted once. The chain joins TRBV2 to TRBJ2-7, with D uncertain. Germline loops: CDR1 SNHLY, CDR2 FYNNEI. The V and J ends lost 4 bases and 2 bases respectively, with 9 bases between them. The CDR3 is 13 amino acids. The CDR3 coding sequence is TGTGCCAGCAGTGGTAGCCTGACCTACGAGCAGTACTTC. Its translation: CASSGSLTYEQYF.

This clonotype was observed a handful of times. The genes are TRBV11-2 and TRBJ2-5, with 12 nucleotides matching TRBD1. CDR3 size: 16 residues. The V gene's germline CDR1 is SGHAT and CDR2 FQNNGV. J lost 5 bases, V lost 1 base, and 5 bases had no gene match. The chain's CDR3 is CASSLGGQGAWETQYF. CDR3 nucleotide sequence: TGTGCCAGCAGCTTAGGGGGACAGGGGGCTTGGGAGACCCAGTACTTC.

V usage is TRBV12-3 or TRBV12-4 and J usage is TRBJ1-1; TRBD1 agrees at 10 bases. There are 12 residues in the CDR3. V lost 4 bases and J lost 11; bases outside the gene matches: 4. The CDR3 reads CASSSRTGGAFF. CDR3 nucleotides: TGTGCCAGCAGTTCCCGGACAGGGGGGGCTTTCTTT.

This clonotype was counted ten times or more. The chain carries TRBV6-5 and TRBJ1-6, with TRBD1 as a possible D gene (5 bases). Trimming shortened V by 2 bases and J by 7 bases, and 9 bases separated the two germline ends. Per the germline V gene, CDR1 is MNHEY and CDR2 is SVGAGI. The CDR3 length is 14 residues. CDR3 sequence reads: CASSYRQGNSPLHF. The CDR3 nucleotides read TGTGCCAGCAGTTACCGGCAGGGAAATTCACCCCTCCACTTT.